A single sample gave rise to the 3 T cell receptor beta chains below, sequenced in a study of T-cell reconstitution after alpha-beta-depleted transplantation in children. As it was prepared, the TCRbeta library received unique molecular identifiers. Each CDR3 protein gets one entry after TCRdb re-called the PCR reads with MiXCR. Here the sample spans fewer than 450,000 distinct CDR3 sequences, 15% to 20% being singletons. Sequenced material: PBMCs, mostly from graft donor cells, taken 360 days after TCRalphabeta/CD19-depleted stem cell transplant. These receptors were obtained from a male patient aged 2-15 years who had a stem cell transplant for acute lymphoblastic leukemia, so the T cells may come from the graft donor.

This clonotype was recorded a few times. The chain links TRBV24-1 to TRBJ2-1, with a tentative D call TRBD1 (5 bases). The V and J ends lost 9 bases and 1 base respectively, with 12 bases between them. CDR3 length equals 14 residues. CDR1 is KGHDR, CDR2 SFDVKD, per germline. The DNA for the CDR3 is TGTGCCACCTTGCAGGGAAGGTCCTACAATGAGCAGTTCTTC. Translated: CATLQGRSYNEQFF.

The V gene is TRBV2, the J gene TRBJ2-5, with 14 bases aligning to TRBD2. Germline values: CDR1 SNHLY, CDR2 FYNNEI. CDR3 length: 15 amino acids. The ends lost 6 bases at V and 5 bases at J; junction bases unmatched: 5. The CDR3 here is CASSPRTSGRETQYF. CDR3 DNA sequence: TGTGCCAGCAGCCCTAGGACTAGCGGGAGGGAGACCCAGTACTTC.

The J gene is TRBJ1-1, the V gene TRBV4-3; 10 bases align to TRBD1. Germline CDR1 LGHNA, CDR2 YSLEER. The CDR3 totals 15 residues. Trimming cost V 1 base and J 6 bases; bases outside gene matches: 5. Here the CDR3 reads CASSQGTGGFAEAFF. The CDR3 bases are TGCGCCAGCAGCCAAGGGACAGGGGGTTTCGCTGAAGCTTTCTTT.